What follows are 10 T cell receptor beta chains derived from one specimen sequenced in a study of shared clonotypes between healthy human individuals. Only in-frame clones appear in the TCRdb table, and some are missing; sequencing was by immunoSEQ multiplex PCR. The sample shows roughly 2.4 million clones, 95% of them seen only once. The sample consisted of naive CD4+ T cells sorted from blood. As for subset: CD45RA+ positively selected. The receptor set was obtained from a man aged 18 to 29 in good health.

This chain's CDR3 is CASSLVGGWGEQYF. In DNA form, the CDR3 reads TGTGCCAGCAGCTTAGTAGGCGGCTGGGGCGAGCAGTACTTC. The chain links TRBV11-2 to TRBJ2-7, with D hard to call. Germline V gene sequence: CDR1 SGHAT, CDR2 FQNNGV. Trimming took off 1 base at V and 6 bases at J, with 13 bases between the two ends. The CDR3 covers 14 residues.

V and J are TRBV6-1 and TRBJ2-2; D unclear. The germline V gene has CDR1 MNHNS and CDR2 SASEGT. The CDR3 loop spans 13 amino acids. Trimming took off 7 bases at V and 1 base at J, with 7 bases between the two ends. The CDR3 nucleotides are TGTGCCAGCAATTCGGGGAACACCGGGGAGCTGTTTTTT. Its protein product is CASNSGNTGELFF.

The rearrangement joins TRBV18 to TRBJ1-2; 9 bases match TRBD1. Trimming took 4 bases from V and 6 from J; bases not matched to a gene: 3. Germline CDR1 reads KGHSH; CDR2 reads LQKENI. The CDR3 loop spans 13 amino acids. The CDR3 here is CASSQRTGDGYTF. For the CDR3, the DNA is TGTGCCAGCTCACAACGGACAGGGGATGGCTACACCTTC.

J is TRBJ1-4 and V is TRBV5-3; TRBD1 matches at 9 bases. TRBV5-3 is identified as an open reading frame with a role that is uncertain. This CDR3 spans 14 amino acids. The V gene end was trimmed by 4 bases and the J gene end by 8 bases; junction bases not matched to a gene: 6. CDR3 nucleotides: TGTGCCAGAAGCCCGGACAGGGGAGGAGAAAAACTGTTTTTT. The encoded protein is CARSPDRGGEKLFF.

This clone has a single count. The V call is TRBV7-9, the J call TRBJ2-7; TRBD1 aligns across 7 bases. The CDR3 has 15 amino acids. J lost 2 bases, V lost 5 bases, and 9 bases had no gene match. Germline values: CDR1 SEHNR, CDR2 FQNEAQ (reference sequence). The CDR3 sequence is CASSRDRVSPYEQYF. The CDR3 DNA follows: TGTGCCAGCAGCAGAGACAGGGTATCCCCCTACGAGCAGTACTTC.

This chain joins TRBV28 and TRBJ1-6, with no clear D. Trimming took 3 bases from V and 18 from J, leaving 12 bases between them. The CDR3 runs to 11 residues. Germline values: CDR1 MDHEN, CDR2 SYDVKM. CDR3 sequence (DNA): TGTGCCAGCAGTTTGGGCTCAGCTCACCACTTT. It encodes CASSLGSAHHF.

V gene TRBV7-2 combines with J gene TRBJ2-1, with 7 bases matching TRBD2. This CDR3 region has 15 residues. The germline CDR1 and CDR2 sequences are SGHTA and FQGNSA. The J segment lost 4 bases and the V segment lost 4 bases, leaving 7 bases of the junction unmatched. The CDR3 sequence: CASSSIAGSYNEQFF. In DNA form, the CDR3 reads TGTGCCAGCAGCTCAATAGCGGGTTCTTACAATGAGCAGTTCTTC.

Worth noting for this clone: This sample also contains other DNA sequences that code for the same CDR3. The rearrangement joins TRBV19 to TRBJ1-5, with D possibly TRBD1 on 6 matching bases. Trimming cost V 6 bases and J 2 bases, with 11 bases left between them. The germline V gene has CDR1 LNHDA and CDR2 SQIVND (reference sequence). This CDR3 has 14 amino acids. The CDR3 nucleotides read TGTGCCAGTAGCCCAGGGGTAGGCAATCAGCCCCAGCATTTT. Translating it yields CASSPGVGNQPQHF.

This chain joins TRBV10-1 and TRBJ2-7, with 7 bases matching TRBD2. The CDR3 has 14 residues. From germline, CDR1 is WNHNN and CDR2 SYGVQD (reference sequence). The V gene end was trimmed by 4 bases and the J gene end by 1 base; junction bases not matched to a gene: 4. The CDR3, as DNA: TGCGCCAGCAGTGCGGGCGGGAGTTCCTACGAGCAGTACTTC. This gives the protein CASSAGGSSYEQYF.

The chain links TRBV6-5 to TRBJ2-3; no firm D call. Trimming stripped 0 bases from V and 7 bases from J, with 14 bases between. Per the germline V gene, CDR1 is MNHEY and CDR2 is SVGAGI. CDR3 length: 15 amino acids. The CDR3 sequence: CASSYSKRWRNTQYF. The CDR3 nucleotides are TGTGCCAGCAGTTACTCGAAGCGTTGGCGAAATACGCAGTATTTT.